The rows below give T cell receptor beta chains drawn from one sample of a study of shared clonotypes between healthy human individuals. Assay used: immunoSEQ multiplex PCR; TCRdb lists only in-frame clones, some missing. The table includes hundreds of thousands of clones, about 74% detected once. The sequencing sample was made of memory CD4+ T cells sorted from blood. These receptors were collected from a woman aged 25 to 39 in good health. CDR3s include the opening cysteine and the closing phenylalanine or tryptophan. A D gene is named only where the DNA matches it firmly. Clone size, where shown, is once, few, many, or a class for clones that have expanded.

V gene	D gene	clone size	J gene	CDR3 DNA	CDR3 protein
TRBV4-1	.	.	TRBJ1-3	TGCGCCAGCAGCCAAGCTTTGGCAGGGACTGGAAACACCATATATTTT	CASSQALAGTGNTIYF
TRBV28	TRBD1	.	TRBJ2-7	TGTGCCAGCAGTTCGGGACAGGGGGCTAACGAGCAGTACTTC	CASSSGQGANEQYF
TRBV19	TRBD2	.	TRBJ2-7	TGTGCCAGTAGTATCAGCGGGAGGAATAACGAGCAGTACTTC	CASSISGRNNEQYF
TRBV30	TRBD1	.	TRBJ1-3	TGTGCCTGGAGGACAGGGCTCCGCTCTGGAAACACCATATATTTT	CAWRTGLRSGNTIYF
TRBV6-1	.	.	TRBJ1-5	TGTGCCAGCAGCACAGGGACTCAGCCCCAGCATTTT	CASSTGTQPQHF
TRBV28	.	.	TRBJ1-5	TGTGCCAGCAGTCTTCAGGGTTATCAGCCCCAGCATTTT	CASSLQGYQPQHF
TRBV6-5	.	.	TRBJ2-2	TGTGCCACCCTCGGACAGCGGGACACCGGGGAGCTGTTTTTT	CATLGQRDTGELFF
TRBV7-2	.	.	TRBJ2-7	TGTGCCAGCAGCCGGACCTCCGGGACTCTGCCCTTGGAGCAGTACTTC	CASSRTSGTLPLEQYF
TRBV10-2	.	.	TRBJ2-1	TGCGCCAGCAGTGAACCGAATAGGAATGAGCAGTTCTTC	CASSEPNRNEQFF
TRBV29-1	TRBD1	few	TRBJ1-2	TGCAGCGTTGGCGGGACAGAAGGCTACACCTTC	CSVGGTEGYTF
TRBV5-1	.	.	TRBJ2-1	TGCGCCAGCAGCTTTGAGGGAGGCGAGCAGTTCTTC	CASSFEGGEQFF
TRBV6-5	TRBD1	.	TRBJ2-7	TGTGCCAGCAGTAGCCCGGGACAGGGCTACGAGCAGTACTTC	CASSSPGQGYEQYF
TRBV7-7	.	.	TRBJ2-5	TGTGCCAGCAGCTTTGGTGGGAAAGAGACCCAGTACTTC	CASSFGGKETQYF
TRBV6-1	.	once	TRBJ2-7	TGTGCCAGTACCGGGACTCCTTGGGACGAGCAGTACTTC	CASTGTPWDEQYF
TRBV5-1	.	.	TRBJ1-5	TGCGCCAGCAGCTTGGAGCCACATCAGCCCCAGCATTTT	CASSLEPHQPQHF
TRBV2	TRBD1	.	TRBJ2-2	TGTGCCAGCAGTAACGGACAGGGTAGGAACACCGGGGAGCTGTTTTTT	CASSNGQGRNTGELFF
TRBV11-2	TRBD2	many	TRBJ2-1	TGTGCCAGCAGCTTAGATCTTAGCGGGAGCCACAATGAGCAGTTCTTC	CASSLDLSGSHNEQFF
TRBV21-1	.	.	TRBJ1-5	TGTGCCAGCAGATCCGGGACGGGTAGCAATCAGCCCCAGCATTTT	CASRSGTGSNQPQHF
TRBV10-2	.	once	TRBJ2-2	TGCGCCAGCAGCTTCTACGCCAAGAACACCGGGGAGCTGTTTTTT	CASSFYAKNTGELFF
TRBV6-5	.	.	TRBJ2-6	TGTGCCAGCCGGGCAGCCCACTCTGGGGCCAACGTCCTGACTTTC	CASRAAHSGANVLTF
TRBV7-2	.	.	TRBJ2-5	TGTGCCAGCAGCCGAGGACCTAACCAAGAGACCCAGTACTTC	CASSRGPNQETQYF
TRBV4-2	TRBD1	.	TRBJ1-1	TGTGCCAGCAGCCAAGAGACAGGGAAGAACACTGAAGCTTTCTTT	CASSQETGKNTEAFF
TRBV19	.	.	TRBJ1-5	TGTGCCAGTAGTCTGCGGGTGACCCTCGGAGGGAATCAGCCCCAGCATTTT	CASSLRVTLGGNQPQHF
TRBV28	.	.	TRBJ2-7	TGTGCCAGCAGATCATTACCCTACGAGCAGTACTTC	CASRSLPYEQYF
TRBV28	.	.	TRBJ1-1	TGTGCCAGCAGAGTTGTCCTGAACACTGAAGCTTTCTTT	CASRVVLNTEAFF
TRBV7-9	TRBD2	.	TRBJ2-3	TGTGCCAGCAGCTTCAACGTTGGCGGGAGTGTCTTTCCAGATACGCAGTATTTT	CASSFNVGGSVFPDTQYF
TRBV7-8	.	few	TRBJ1-5	TGTGCCAGCAGCTTAGAAGGGGGCAATCAGCCCCAGCATTTT	CASSLEGGNQPQHF
TRBV6-1	.	once	TRBJ2-1	TGTGCCAGCAGTGAGGGGCTTACCAGCTTCTACAATGAGCAGTTCTTC	CASSEGLTSFYNEQFF
TRBV5-3	.	.	TRBJ1-4	TGTGCCAGGCCCAGGACAGTATCAATGAGCAAACTGTTTTTT	CARPRTVSMSKLFF
TRBV28	.	.	TRBJ1-2	TGTGCCAGCAGTTCCCAAAGTACGGTCGGCTATGGCTACACCTTC	CASSSQSTVGYGYTF
TRBV10-3	.	few	TRBJ1-5	TGTGCCATCAGTGAGTTTGGGGGCCGTAGCAATCAGCCCCAGCATTTT	CAISEFGGRSNQPQHF
TRBV4-1	.	.	TRBJ1-4	TGCGCCAGCAGCCAAGACCCCGCAGACGCAACTAATGAAAAACTGTTTTTT	CASSQDPADATNEKLFF
TRBV7-9	TRBD2	few	TRBJ2-7	TGTGCCAGCAGCTTTACTAGCGGGAGCCGCGAGCAGTACTTC	CASSFTSGSREQYF
TRBV6-1	TRBD1	few	TRBJ2-2	TGTGCCAGCAGATGGGACAGGGTACACACCGGGGAGCTGTTTTTT	CASRWDRVHTGELFF
TRBV19	.	.	TRBJ1-2	TGTGCCAGTAGTCCCCCCGCGGGGGGGGTATCAGCCGAAACCTATGGCTACACCTTC	CASSPPAGGVSAETYGYTF
TRBV21-1	.	.	TRBJ2-4	TGTGCCCGCCCCAGGACAGATAAAAACATTCAGTACTTC	CARPRTDKNIQYF
TRBV28	.	.	TRBJ1-5	TGTGCCAGCAGTCCGCATTCCGGCCGGCAGCCCCAGCATTTT	CASSPHSGRQPQHF
TRBV27	.	few	TRBJ1-2	TGTGCCAGCAGGAGGAACAGTTACTATGGCTACACCTTC	CASRRNSYYGYTF
TRBV19	.	once	TRBJ1-2	TGTGCCAGTGCAGGGTTGTCAAACCCTTTCTATGGCTACACCTTC	CASAGLSNPFYGYTF
TRBV28	.	few	TRBJ2-2	TGTGCCAGCAGTCCCCCCCTAGCGACAAACACCGGGGAGCTGTTTTTT	CASSPPLATNTGELFF
TRBV4-1	.	.	TRBJ1-3	TGCGCCAGCAGCCAAGGAATTGCTTCTCACTCTGGAAACACCATATATTTT	CASSQGIASHSGNTIYF
TRBV19	TRBD1	many	TRBJ2-5	TGTGCCAGTAGTACCAGGGGGCTCAGCCAAGAGACCCAGTACTTC	CASSTRGLSQETQYF
TRBV2	TRBD1	.	TRBJ2-1	TGTGCCAGATCCGGGACAGGGGGCAATGAGCAGTTCTTC	CARSGTGGNEQFF
TRBV6-6	.	few	TRBJ1-5	TGTGCATTCTCGAGGGATACTAATCAGCCCCAGCATTTT	CAFSRDTNQPQHF
TRBV6-5	.	.	TRBJ2-7	TGTGCCAGCAGCGCCGGACAGAGCTCCTACGAGCAGTACTTC	CASSAGQSSYEQYF